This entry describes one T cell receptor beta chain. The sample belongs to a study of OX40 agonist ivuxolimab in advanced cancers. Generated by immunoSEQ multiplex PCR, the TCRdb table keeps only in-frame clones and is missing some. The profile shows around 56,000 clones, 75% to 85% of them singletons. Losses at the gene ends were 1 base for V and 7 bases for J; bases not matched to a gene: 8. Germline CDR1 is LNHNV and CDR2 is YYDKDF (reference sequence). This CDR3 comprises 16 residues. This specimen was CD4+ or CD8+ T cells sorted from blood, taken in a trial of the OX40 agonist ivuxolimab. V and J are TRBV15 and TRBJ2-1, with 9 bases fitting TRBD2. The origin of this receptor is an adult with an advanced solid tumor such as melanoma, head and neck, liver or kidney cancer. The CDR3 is CATSRVGAGGLNEQFF. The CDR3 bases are TGTGCCACCAGCAGAGTTGGGGCGGGGGGGCTTAATGAGCAGTTCTTC.